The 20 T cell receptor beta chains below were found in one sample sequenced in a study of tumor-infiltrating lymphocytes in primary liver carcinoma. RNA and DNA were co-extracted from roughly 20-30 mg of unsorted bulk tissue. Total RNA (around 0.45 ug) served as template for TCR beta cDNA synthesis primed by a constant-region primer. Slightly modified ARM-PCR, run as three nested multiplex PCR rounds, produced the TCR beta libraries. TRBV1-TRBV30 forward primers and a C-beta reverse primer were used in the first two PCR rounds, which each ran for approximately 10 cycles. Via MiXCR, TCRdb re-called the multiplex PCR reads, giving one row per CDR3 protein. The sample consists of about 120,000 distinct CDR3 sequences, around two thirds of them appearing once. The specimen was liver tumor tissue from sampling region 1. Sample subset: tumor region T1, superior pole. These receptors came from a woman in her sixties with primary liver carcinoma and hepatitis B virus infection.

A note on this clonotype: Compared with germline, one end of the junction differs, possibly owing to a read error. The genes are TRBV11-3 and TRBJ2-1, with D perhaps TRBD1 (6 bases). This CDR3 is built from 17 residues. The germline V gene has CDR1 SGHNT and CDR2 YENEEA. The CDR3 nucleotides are TGCGCCAGCAGCTCCCTGGGGGCGCGGACCATGGGCGATGAGCAGTTCTTC. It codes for CASSSLGARTMGDEQFF.

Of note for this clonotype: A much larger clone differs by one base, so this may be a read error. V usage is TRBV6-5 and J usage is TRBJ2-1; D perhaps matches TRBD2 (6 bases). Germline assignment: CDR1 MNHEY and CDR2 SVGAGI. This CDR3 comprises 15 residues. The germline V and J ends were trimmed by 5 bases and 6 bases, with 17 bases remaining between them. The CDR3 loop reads CASSGGAGLVNEQFF. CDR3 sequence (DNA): TGTGCCAGCAGTGGGGGAGCGGGTTTAGTCAATGAGCAGTTCTTC.

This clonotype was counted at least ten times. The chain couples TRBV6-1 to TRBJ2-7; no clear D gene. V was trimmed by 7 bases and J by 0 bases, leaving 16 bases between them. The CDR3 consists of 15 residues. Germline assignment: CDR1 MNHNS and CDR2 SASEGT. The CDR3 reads CASTYGPRSSYEQYF. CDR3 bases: TGTGCCAGCACCTACGGACCTAGGAGCTCCTACGAGCAGTACTTC.

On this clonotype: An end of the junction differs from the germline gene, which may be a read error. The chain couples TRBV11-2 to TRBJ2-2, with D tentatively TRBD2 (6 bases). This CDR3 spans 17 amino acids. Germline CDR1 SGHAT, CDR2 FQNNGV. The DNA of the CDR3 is TGTGCCTGCAGTTCATGGACGTGGGCGGGAAGTGCCGGGGAGCTGTTTTTT. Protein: CACSSWTWAGSAGELFF.

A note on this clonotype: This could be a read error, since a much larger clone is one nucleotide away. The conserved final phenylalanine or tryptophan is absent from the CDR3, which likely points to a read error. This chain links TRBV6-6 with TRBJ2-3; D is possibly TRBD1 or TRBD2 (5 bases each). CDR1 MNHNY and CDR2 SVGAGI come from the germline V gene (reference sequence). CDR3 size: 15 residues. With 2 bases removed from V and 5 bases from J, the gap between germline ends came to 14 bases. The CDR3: CASSYMADGGDTQYL. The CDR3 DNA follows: TGTGCCAGCAGTTACATGGCGGATGGGGGAGATACGCAGTATCTT.

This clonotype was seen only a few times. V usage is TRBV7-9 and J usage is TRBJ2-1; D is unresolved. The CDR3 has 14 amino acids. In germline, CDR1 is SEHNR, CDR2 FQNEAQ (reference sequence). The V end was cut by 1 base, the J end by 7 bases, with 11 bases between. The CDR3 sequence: CASSLGLEPNEQFF. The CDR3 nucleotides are TGTGCCAGCAGCTTAGGGCTAGAACCTAATGAGCAGTTCTTC.

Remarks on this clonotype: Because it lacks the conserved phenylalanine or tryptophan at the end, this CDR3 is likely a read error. In DNA form, the CDR3 reads TGTGCCAGCAGCTCCCGACTAGCAGGAGATGCGGGGGAGCTGTTTTAT. This encodes CASSSRLAGDAGELFY. This chain connects TRBV11-2 to TRBJ2-2; TRBD2 matches 7 bases. The CDR3 extends over 16 amino acids. V shed 4 bases and J 8 bases; nucleotides not matched to a gene: 13. Per the germline V gene, CDR1 is SGHAT and CDR2 is FQNNGV.

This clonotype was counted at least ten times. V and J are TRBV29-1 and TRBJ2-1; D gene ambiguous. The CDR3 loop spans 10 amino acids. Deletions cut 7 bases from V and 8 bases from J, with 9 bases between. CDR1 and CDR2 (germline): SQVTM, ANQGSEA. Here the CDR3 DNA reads TGCAGCGGAAGGACGGATGAGCAGTTCTTC. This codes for CSGRTDEQFF.

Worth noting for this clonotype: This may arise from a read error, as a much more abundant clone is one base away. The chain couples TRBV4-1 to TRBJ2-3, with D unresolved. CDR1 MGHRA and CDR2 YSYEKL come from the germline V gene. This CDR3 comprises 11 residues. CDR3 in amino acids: CVSSQLDTQYF. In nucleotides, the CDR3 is TGCGTCAGCAGCCAACTAGATACGCAGTATTTT.

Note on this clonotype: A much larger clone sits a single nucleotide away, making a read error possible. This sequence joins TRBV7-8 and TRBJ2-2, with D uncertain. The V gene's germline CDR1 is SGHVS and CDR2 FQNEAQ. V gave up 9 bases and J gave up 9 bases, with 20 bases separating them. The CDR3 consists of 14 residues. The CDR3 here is CASSAQDGKRELFF. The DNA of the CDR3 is TGTGCCAGTTCCGCTCAGGATGGGAAACGGGAGCTGTTTTTT.

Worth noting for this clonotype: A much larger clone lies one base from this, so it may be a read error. DNA of the CDR3: TGTGTCAGCAGAAGGACAGGTGGGTTTGGTGAGCAGTTCTTC. Its protein is CVSRRTGGFGEQFF. The rearrangement links TRBV28 to TRBJ2-1; TRBD1 matches at 7 bases. The CDR3 is made up of 14 amino acids. Germline loops: CDR1 MDHEN, CDR2 SYDVKM.

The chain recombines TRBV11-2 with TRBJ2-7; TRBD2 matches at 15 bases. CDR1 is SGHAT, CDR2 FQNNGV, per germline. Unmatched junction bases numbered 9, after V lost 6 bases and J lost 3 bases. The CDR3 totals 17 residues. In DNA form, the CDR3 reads TGTGCCAGCAGTCAAGGACTAGCGGGAGGGCGAGTCTACGAGCAGTACTTC. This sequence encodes CASSQGLAGGRVYEQYF.

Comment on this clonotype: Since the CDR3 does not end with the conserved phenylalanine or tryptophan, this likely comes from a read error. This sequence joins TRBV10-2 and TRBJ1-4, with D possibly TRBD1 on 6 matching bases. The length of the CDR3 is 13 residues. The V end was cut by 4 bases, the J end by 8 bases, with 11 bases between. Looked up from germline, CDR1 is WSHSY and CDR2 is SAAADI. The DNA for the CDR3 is TGCGCCAGCAGTGGGGGGGCTGGAGAAAAACTGTTTTCT. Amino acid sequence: CASSGGAGEKLFS.

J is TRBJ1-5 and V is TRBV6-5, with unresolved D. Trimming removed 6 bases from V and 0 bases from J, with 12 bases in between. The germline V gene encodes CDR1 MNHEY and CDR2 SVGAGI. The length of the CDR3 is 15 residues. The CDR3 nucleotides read TGTGCCAGCAGCCACGGACGGGATAGCAATCAGCCCCAGCATTTT. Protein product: CASSHGRDSNQPQHF.

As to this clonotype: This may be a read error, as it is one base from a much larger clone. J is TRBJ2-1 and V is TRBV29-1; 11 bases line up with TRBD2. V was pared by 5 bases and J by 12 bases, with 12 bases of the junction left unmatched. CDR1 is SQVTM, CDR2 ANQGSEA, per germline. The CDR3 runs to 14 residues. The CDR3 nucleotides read TGCAGCGTTCGTGCTAGCGGGAGGTCGGGTGGGCAGTTCTTC. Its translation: CSVRASGRSGGQFF.

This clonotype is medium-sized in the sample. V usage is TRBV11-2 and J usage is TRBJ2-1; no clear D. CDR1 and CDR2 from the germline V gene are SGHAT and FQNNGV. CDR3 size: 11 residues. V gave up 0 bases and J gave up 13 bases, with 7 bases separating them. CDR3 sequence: CASSLDMAQFF. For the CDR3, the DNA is TGTGCCAGCAGCTTAGATATGGCTCAGTTCTTC. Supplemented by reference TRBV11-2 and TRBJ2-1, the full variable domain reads EAGVAQSPRYKIIEKRQSVAFWCNPISGHATLYWYQQILGQGPKLLIQFQNNGVVDDSQLPKDRFSAERLKGVDSTLKIQPAKLEDSAVYLCASSLDMAQFFGPGTRLTVL.

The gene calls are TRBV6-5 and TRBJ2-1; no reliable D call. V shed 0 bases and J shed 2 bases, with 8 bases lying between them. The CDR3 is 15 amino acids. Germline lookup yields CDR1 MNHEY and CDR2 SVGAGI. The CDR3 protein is CASSYSTDPYNEQFF. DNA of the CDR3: TGTGCCAGCAGTTACTCGACTGATCCCTACAATGAGCAGTTCTTC.

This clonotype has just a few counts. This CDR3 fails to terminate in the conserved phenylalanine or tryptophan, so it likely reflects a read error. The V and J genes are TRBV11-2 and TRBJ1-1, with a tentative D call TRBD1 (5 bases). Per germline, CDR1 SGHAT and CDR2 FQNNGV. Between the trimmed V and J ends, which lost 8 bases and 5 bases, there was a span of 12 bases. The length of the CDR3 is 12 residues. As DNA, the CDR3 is TGTGCCAGCGGCCAAGGGGTGACTGAAGCTTTCTCT. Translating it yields CASGQGVTEAFS.

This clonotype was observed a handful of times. For the CDR3, the DNA is TGCGCCAGCAGCCAAGATCCGGGACTTCTTGCCTACGAGCAGTACTTC. Amino acid sequence: CASSQDPGLLAYEQYF. This chain joins TRBV4-1 and TRBJ2-7; perhaps TRBD2 as D (6 bases). V was trimmed by 0 bases and J by 2 bases, leaving 14 bases between them. Germline CDR1 reads MGHRA; CDR2 reads YSYEKL. This CDR3 contains 16 residues.

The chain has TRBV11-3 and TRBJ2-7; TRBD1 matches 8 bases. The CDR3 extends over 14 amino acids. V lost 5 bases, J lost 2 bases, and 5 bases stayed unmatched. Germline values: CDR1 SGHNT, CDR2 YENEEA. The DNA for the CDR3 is TGTGCCAGCAGCGCCAGGACAGGGACCTACGAGCAGTACTTC. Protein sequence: CASSARTGTYEQYF.